This TCR beta chain comes out of a study of post-analysis software for immune sequencing data. This clonotype was observed a handful of times. Its antigen is still unknown. Overall study findings and caveats: When the samples were clustered directly with F measure, those that had been prepared in the same batch showed strong co-clustering. Patients had higher frequencies than controls of five TRBV segments, including TRBV5-6, TRBV5-1 and TRBV20-1.

Germline V lookup: CDR1 SNHLY, CDR2 FYNNEI. The CDR3 totals 17 residues. V lost 5 bases and J lost 8; bases outside the gene matches: 16. Carried by the TCR beta cDNA libraries were unique molecular identifiers. TCRdb reprocessed the PCR reads with MiXCR, giving one entry per CDR3 protein. The sample yields hundreds of thousands of distinct CDR3 sequences, over 35% seen once. Sequenced sample: blood. The V gene is TRBV2, the J gene TRBJ2-1; 9 bases map to TRBD2. The TCR was taken from a girl aged 5-17 years with multiple sclerosis. In nucleotides, the CDR3 is TGTGCCAGCAGTCTGACTCCAGCGGGAGGAAGTTTGGATGAGCAGTTCTTC. This translates into CASSLTPAGGSLDEQFF.